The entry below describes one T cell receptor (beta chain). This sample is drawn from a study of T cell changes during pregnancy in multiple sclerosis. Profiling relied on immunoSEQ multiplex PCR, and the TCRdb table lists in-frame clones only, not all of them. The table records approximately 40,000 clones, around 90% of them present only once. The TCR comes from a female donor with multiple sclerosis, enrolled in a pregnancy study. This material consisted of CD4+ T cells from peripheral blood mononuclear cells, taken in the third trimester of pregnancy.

The CDR3 spells CASSLAAGRGSSPLHF. CDR3 nucleotide sequence: TGCGCCAGCAGCTTGGCCGCCGGCCGCGGCAGTTCACCCCTCCACTTT. The chain employs TRBV5-1 and TRBJ1-6; D not certain. The length of the CDR3 is 16 residues. The V gene's germline CDR1 is SGHRS and CDR2 YFSETQ. V was trimmed by 0 bases and J by 9 bases, leaving 16 bases between them.